This is a list of T cell receptor beta chains from one sample in a study of blood T cell repertoires in COVID-19. Libraries were prepared by immunoSEQ multiplex PCR; TCRdb keeps only in-frame clonotypes and omits some of them. The table includes 250,000 to 300,000 clones, 89% detected once. Source material: peripheral blood. These receptors were collected from a woman in her thirties with COVID-19, enrolled during active disease. The CDR3 runs from the conserved cysteine through the conserved F or W. The D gene is left open where the match is weak. The listing skips clone size in some rows; elsewhere it reads once, few, many or a size class.

d_call clone_size j_call v_call cdr3_nt cdr3_aa
. . TRBJ1-1 TRBV30 TGTGCCTGGAGTAACTGGTATTCTGCTGAAGCTTTCTTT CAWSNWYSAEAFF
TRBD1 . TRBJ2-3 TRBV6-5 TGTGCCAGCAGGCAGGGGGTTAACACAGATACGCAGTATTTT CASRQGVNTDTQYF
. . TRBJ1-5 TRBV18 TGTGCCAGCTCACCATTCCGACCGGAGGGGCAGCCCCAGCATTTT CASSPFRPEGQPQHF
. . TRBJ1-1 TRBV4-2 TGTGCCAGCAATGGGCAAGCGGACACTGAAGCTTTCTTT CASNGQADTEAFF
. . TRBJ1-3 TRBV6-2/TRBV6-3 TGTGCCAGCAGTTTCCCGGGGGACGCCAGGACGTCTGGAAACACCATATATTTT CASSFPGDARTSGNTIYF
TRBD1 . TRBJ1-2 TRBV29-1 TGCAGCGTTATAGGACAGGGTAATTGGGGCTACACCTTC CSVIGQGNWGYTF
TRBD1 . TRBJ1-5 TRBV6-6 TGTGCCAGCAGTTCAACAGACAGGGGGGGCAATCAGCCCCAGCATTTT CASSSTDRGGNQPQHF
. . TRBJ1-1 TRBV12-3/TRBV12-4 TGTGCCAGCAGTCCCGGGAACACTGAAGCTTTCTTT CASSPGNTEAFF
. . TRBJ2-3 TRBV6-5 TGTGCCAGCAGTTACACCCTTCTTGCGGATACGCAGTATTTT CASSYTLLADTQYF
TRBD2 . TRBJ2-5 TRBV10-3 TGTGCCATCAGCCTGCGGACTAGCGGGGGTCAAGAGACCCAGTACTTC CAISLRTSGGQETQYF
. . TRBJ1-2 TRBV27 TGTGCCAGCAGTTTGACCGGGAGGGGCTATGGCTACACCTTC CASSLTGRGYGYTF
TRBD2 . TRBJ2-3 TRBV5-6 TGTGCCAGCAGCTTGTTTTTTGCGGGGGGGTTGACAGATACGCAGTATTTT CASSLFFAGGLTDTQYF
. few TRBJ2-5 TRBV18 TGTGCCAGCTCACCACCGGAGGGCCGGGAGACCCAGTACTTC CASSPPEGRETQYF
TRBD2 . TRBJ2-6 TRBV13 TGTGCCAGCAGCTTGATGGCGGGGGGCCTCTCTGGGGCCAACGTCCTGACTTTC CASSLMAGGLSGANVLTF
TRBD1 . TRBJ2-7 TRBV7-9 TGTGCCAGCAGCTTTGAGACAGGGTACGAGCAGTACTTC CASSFETGYEQYF
. . TRBJ1-2 TRBV19 TGTGCCAGTAGTTTAGGGGGGCGCAGTTACTATGGCTACACCTTC CASSLGGRSYYGYTF
TRBD2 few TRBJ2-3 TRBV2 TGTGCCAGCAGTGTCCCTAGCGGATACACAGATACGCAGTATTTT CASSVPSGYTDTQYF
TRBD2 . TRBJ2-3 TRBV2 TGTGCCAGCAAATACGGGGGGGCTCGCACAGATACGCAGTATTTT CASKYGGARTDTQYF
. . TRBJ2-7 TRBV5-4 TGTGCCAGCAGCTTCCCCCAGGGCCTAAACGAGCAGTACTTC CASSFPQGLNEQYF
TRBD1 . TRBJ2-7 TRBV27 TGTGCCAGCAGCGACAGGGTCGGCGAGCAGTACTTC CASSDRVGEQYF
TRBD2 . TRBJ2-5 TRBV3-1/TRBV3-2 TGTGCCAGCAGCCTGGGACTAGAAGAGACCCAGTACTTC CASSLGLEETQYF
TRBD1 . TRBJ2-7 TRBV11-3 TGTGCCAGCAGCTTCGGACAGGGAGACCACGAGCAGTACTTC CASSFGQGDHEQYF
TRBD2 . TRBJ2-1 TRBV5-1 TGCGCCAGCAGCTTTAGCGGGGGGGACATTGAGCAGTTCTTC CASSFSGGDIEQFF
TRBD2 . TRBJ2-7 TRBV5-1 TGCGCCAGCAGGGGATCTCTAGCGGGGAGCCCCTACGAGCAGTACTTC CASRGSLAGSPYEQYF
. . TRBJ1-1 TRBV6-5 TGTGCCAGCAGTTCTTCACCGGGGGTCACTGAAGCTTTCTTT CASSSSPGVTEAFF
TRBD1 once TRBJ2-3 TRBV5-4 TGTGCCAGCAGCTTAGGGGACAGGGGCACAGATACGCAGTATTTT CASSLGDRGTDTQYF
. . TRBJ2-7 TRBV3-1/TRBV3-2 TGTGCCAGCAGCCAGGCACCAGCCTACGAGCAGTACTTC CASSQAPAYEQYF
. . TRBJ1-1 TRBV7-9 TGTGCCAGCAGCCTAACAACCACAGGGTATGAGAGCACTGAAGCTTTCTTT CASSLTTTGYESTEAFF
. . TRBJ1-3 TRBV6-5 TGTGCCAGCAGCCAACGCGGGCCTGGAAACACCATATATTTT CASSQRGPGNTIYF
. . TRBJ1-6 TRBV5-1 TGCGCCAGCTCCCTAAAGTACGATTCACCCCTCCACTTT CASSLKYDSPLHF
TRBD2 . TRBJ2-1 TRBV18 TGTGCCAGCTCACCCAGACCGCCGACTAGCGGGGCCTACAATGAGCAGTTCTTC CASSPRPPTSGAYNEQFF
TRBD1 . TRBJ1-2 TRBV5-1 TGCGCCAGCAGCTTGGGGACAGGGGCCGGTGTCTATGGCTACACCTTC CASSLGTGAGVYGYTF
. once TRBJ1-6 TRBV5-5 TGTGCCAGCAGCTTGGGGCTCGAGGGGACAAGGAATTCACCCCTCCACTTT CASSLGLEGTRNSPLHF
. few TRBJ1-3 TRBV28 TGTGCCAGCAGATATGGGGCGGACACCATATATTTT CASRYGADTIYF
. once TRBJ1-2 TRBV4-1 TGCGCCAGCAGCCAAGTTACAGGCAACTATGGCTACACCTTC CASSQVTGNYGYTF
. . TRBJ1-6 TRBV5-1 TGCGCCAGCAGCTTGGGCACAGAGGGTTACGGGATTTCACCCCTCCACTTT CASSLGTEGYGISPLHF
. once TRBJ1-6 TRBV6-6 TGTGCCAGCACGCTGTCGGGGGGACGGTATAATTCACCCCTCCACTTT CASTLSGGRYNSPLHF
TRBD2 . TRBJ2-7 TRBV6-1 TGTGCCAGCAGTGATCTAGCGGGGGGAACCTACGAGCAGTACTTC CASSDLAGGTYEQYF
TRBD2 . TRBJ2-5 TRBV6-5 TGTGCCAGCAGTCCGGGACTAGCGGGGTTGGAGACCCAGTACTTC CASSPGLAGLETQYF
TRBD1 . TRBJ1-5 TRBV6-6 TGTGCCAGCCGGGGACAGGGCAATCAGCCCCAGCATTTT CASRGQGNQPQHF
. . TRBJ2-1 TRBV6-4 TGTGCCAGCAGTGACTCGAAATCGCGGCCCGAGTTCTTC CASSDSKSRPEFF
TRBD1 . TRBJ1-2 TRBV18 TGTGCCAGCTCAGTCGGACAGGGGATCCGCTATGGCTACACCTTC CASSVGQGIRYGYTF
TRBD1 . TRBJ1-2 TRBV19 TGTGCCAGCGTTAACAGGGGCCGCGGCTACACCTTC CASVNRGRGYTF
. . TRBJ2-5 TRBV7-6 TGTGCCAGCAGCTTAGAGGGGCGGTCCTGGGATAGGTCGGCCCAGTACTTC CASSLEGRSWDRSAQYF
TRBD1 . TRBJ1-2 TRBV28 TGTGCCAGCAGTCTACAGGGGGCTTTTTCAGTGTGGGGCTACACCTTC CASSLQGAFSVWGYTF
TRBD1 . TRBJ2-7 TRBV13 TGTGCCAGCAGCCTGGGACAGGGGGCTTCGGGAGTCTCCTACGAGCAGTACTTC CASSLGQGASGVSYEQYF
TRBD1 . TRBJ2-7 TRBV5-1 TGCGCCAGCAGAGCCGGGACAGGGTCCAACGAGCAGTACTTC CASRAGTGSNEQYF
TRBD1 . TRBJ2-5 TRBV6-5 TGTGCCAGCAGTTACTTGGGACAGGGCCAAGAGACCCAGTACTTC CASSYLGQGQETQYF
. . TRBJ1-4 TRBV6-1 TGTGCCAGCAGTGAAGCTGCAACACGTCGGAGGGTGAGGCAGGAAAAACTGTTTTTT CASSEAATRRRVRQEKLFF
. . TRBJ1-2 TRBV7-9 TGTGCCAGCAGCTTAGATAGGGCGGACACTAACTATGGCTACACCTTC CASSLDRADTNYGYTF